These 19 T cell receptor beta chains share one sample of origin, sequenced in a study of T cells in Graves' hyperthyroidism and ophthalmopathy. The CDR3 regions of TCR beta were amplified from RNA transcripts. The HTBI primer set was used in a first-round RT-PCR of the TCR CDR3. TCRdb ran MiXCR on the multiplex PCR reads and lists one entry per CDR3 protein. This sample has hundreds of thousands of distinct CDR3 sequences; around 14% occur once, and the top ten carry around 5.4%. The sample taken for sequencing was blood. These TCRs come from a woman aged 25 to 45 with Graves' hyperthyroidism that later progressed to Graves' ophthalmopathy.

In its sample, this clonotype was seen many times. Here the CDR3 DNA reads TGTGCCAGCAGCCAATCTGCTCCCTCACCCCTCCACTTT. Amino acids: CASSQSAPSPLHF. The chain joins TRBV14 to TRBJ1-6; D unclear. The CDR3 length is 13 residues. V lost 2 bases, J lost 10 bases, and 9 bases lay in between. Germline values: CDR1 SGHDN, CDR2 FVKESK.

Ten or more counts support this clonotype. This chain uses TRBV14 with TRBJ2-5; D call uncertain. Trimming removed 3 bases at V and 1 base at J, with 6 bases between. Germline V gives CDR1 SGHDN, CDR2 FVKESK. The CDR3 has 13 amino acids. The CDR3 spells CASSHRAQETQYF. CDR3 nucleotide sequence: TGTGCCAGCAGCCATAGAGCCCAAGAGACCCAGTACTTC.

This clonotype was counted many times. The chain couples TRBV11-2 to TRBJ2-1; unclear D gene. This CDR3 has 12 amino acids. V was trimmed by 5 bases and J by 9 bases, leaving 11 bases between them. Germline V gene lookup returns CDR1 SGHAT and CDR2 FQNNGV. The CDR3 sequence: CASSLRRVEQFF. CDR3 coding DNA: TGTGCCAGCAGCCTTAGACGGGTTGAGCAGTTCTTC.

CDR3 sequence: CASAEFTDTQYF. CDR3 DNA sequence: TGTGCCAGCGCGGAGTTCACAGATACGCAGTATTTT. The chain is built from TRBV6-2 or TRBV6-3 and TRBJ2-3; D not resolved. Germline values: CDR1 MNHEY, CDR2 SVGEGT. The CDR3 sequence is 12 residues long. Trimming took off 8 bases at V and 2 bases at J, with 8 bases between the two ends.

This clonotype was seen at least ten times. The CDR3 sequence: CASSFQGWRTEAFF. The CDR3 nucleotides are TGTGCCAGCAGTTTCCAGGGTTGGCGCACTGAAGCTTTCTTT. The chain is built from TRBV6-2 or TRBV6-3 and TRBJ1-1, with D perhaps TRBD1 (5 bases). Trimming cost V 4 bases and J 4 bases, with 13 bases left between them. Germline CDR1 reads MNHEY; CDR2 reads SVGEGT. This CDR3 spans 14 amino acids.

The rearrangement links TRBV20-1 to TRBJ2-5; 14 bases are shared with TRBD2. The germline V gene encodes CDR1 DFQATT and CDR2 SNEGSKA (reference sequence). V gave up 1 base and J gave up 4 bases; unmatched junction bases: 5. The CDR3 length is 16 residues. CDR3 in DNA: TGCAGTGCTAGAGGGGGGACTAGCGGGAGATTAGAGACCCAGTACTTC. It specifies CSARGGTSGRLETQYF.

This clonotype was counted at least ten times. The rearrangement uses TRBV7-2 and TRBJ2-7; D is unresolved. Germline V gives CDR1 SGHTA, CDR2 FQGNSA. This CDR3 comprises 14 residues. Trimming took 5 bases from V and 4 from J, leaving 15 bases between them. CDR3 in amino acids: CASSRRSAKYEQYF. The CDR3 coding sequence is TGTGCCAGCAGCCGACGGTCCGCGAAGTACGAGCAGTACTTC.

This clonotype was observed many times. CDR3 loop: CAILASEALGATEAFF. The CDR3 nucleotides are TGTGCCATCTTGGCTTCCGAAGCTTTGGGTGCCACTGAAGCTTTCTTT. The chain couples TRBV10-3 to TRBJ1-1; D unresolved. Trimming shortened V by 8 bases and J by 4 bases, and 23 bases separated the two germline ends. The CDR3 totals 16 residues. Per the germline V gene, CDR1 is ENHRY and CDR2 is SYGVKD.

The genes are TRBV20-1 and TRBJ1-2; the D gene is possibly TRBD1 (5 bases). Germline lookup yields CDR1 DFQATT and CDR2 SNEGSKA (reference sequence). The V and J ends lost 6 bases and 4 bases respectively, with 12 bases between them. The CDR3 spans 12 residues. As DNA, the CDR3 is TGCAGTGCGGGGGACTTCCTCTATGGCTACACCTTC. This encodes CSAGDFLYGYTF.

This clonotype was observed at least ten times. This rearrangement joins TRBV28 to TRBJ2-7; 9 bases agree with TRBD1. Germline-derived CDR1 and CDR2 are MDHEN and SYDVKM. V lost 4 bases and J lost 1; bases outside the gene matches: 8. CDR3 length equals 16 residues. CDR3 protein: CASSSPGGTGSYEQYF. CDR3 in DNA: TGTGCCAGCAGTTCTCCCGGGGGGACAGGGTCCTACGAGCAGTACTTC.

This chain connects TRBV19 to TRBJ1-5; possible D gene TRBD1, 6 bases. CDR3 length: 16 amino acids. Deletions cut 3 bases from V and 1 base from J, with 13 bases between. Germline V gene data show CDR1 as LNHDA and CDR2 as SQIVND (reference sequence). The CDR3 DNA reads TGTGCCAGTAGTATTAATGCAGGGGACAGCAATCAGCCCCAGCATTTT. Encoded protein: CASSINAGDSNQPQHF.

At least ten counts were recorded for this clonotype. CDR3 protein: CASSRTPATEAFF. As DNA, the CDR3 is TGTGCCAGCAGCCGGACCCCGGCCACTGAAGCTTTCTTT. J is TRBJ1-1 and V is TRBV3-1; D is uncertain. Germline assignment: CDR1 LGHDT and CDR2 YNNKEL (reference sequence). The CDR3 contains 13 residues. With 4 bases removed from V and 4 bases from J, the gap between germline ends came to 10 bases.

This clonotype occurred a few times. This chain joins TRBV27 and TRBJ1-5; no reliable D call. The CDR3 is 14 residues long. Germline V CDR1 and CDR2: MNHEY, SMNVEV (reference sequence). V was pared by 3 bases and J by 6 bases, with 12 bases between. The CDR3 sequence is CASSFEKGGQPQHF. CDR3 sequence (DNA): TGTGCCAGCAGTTTTGAGAAGGGAGGTCAGCCCCAGCATTTT.

This clonotype was counted ten times or more. The chain couples TRBV7-2 to TRBJ2-2; 8 bases are a match to TRBD1. After removal of 1 base from V and 6 bases from J, the junction contained 7 bases not matched to a gene. Germline CDR1 SGHTA, CDR2 FQGNSA. CDR3 length: 16 residues. DNA of the CDR3: TGTGCCAGCAGCTTAGATTGGGACAGGCGGTCCGGGGAGCTGTTTTTT. This codes for CASSLDWDRRSGELFF.

A few counts support this clonotype. Here the CDR3 DNA reads TGTGCCACCACGGGGACCGGGTCTAACACCATATATTTT. Encoded protein: CATTGTGSNTIYF. The V gene is TRBV6-2 or TRBV6-3, the J gene TRBJ1-3, with D perhaps matching TRBD1 (5 bases). Deletions cut 10 bases from V and 7 bases from J, with 17 bases between. Germline V gene sequence: CDR1 MNHEY, CDR2 SVGEGT. The CDR3 loop spans 13 amino acids.

This clonotype has just a few counts. The gene calls are TRBV5-1 and TRBJ2-1; D remains ambiguous. In germline, CDR1 is SGHRS, CDR2 YFSETQ. The CDR3 totals 13 residues. Trimming took 0 bases from V and 5 from J, leaving 6 bases between them. The CDR3 region has the DNA TGCGCCAGCAGCTTGGTCCAGGACAATGAGCAGTTCTTC. Protein sequence: CASSLVQDNEQFF.

This clonotype came up many times. The chain employs TRBV3-1 and TRBJ2-7; 7 nucleotides align to TRBD2. The CDR3 is 14 residues long. CDR1 is LGHDT, CDR2 YNNKEL, per germline (reference sequence). The V segment lost 6 bases and the J segment 2 bases; nucleotides outside the gene matches: 7. The CDR3, as DNA: TGTGCCAGCAGTTGGGCTAGCGGCACCTACGAGCAGTACTTC. Protein product: CASSWASGTYEQYF.

The chain links TRBV14 to TRBJ2-2; TRBD2 aligns across 10 bases. The junction had 2 bases not matched to a gene; V was cut back by 2 bases and J by 8 bases. Per the germline V gene, CDR1 is SGHDN and CDR2 is FVKESK. The CDR3 is 14 amino acids. As DNA, the CDR3 is TGTGCCAGCAGCCAACTAGCGGGAGCGGGGGAGCTGTTTTTT. Its protein is CASSQLAGAGELFF. The full variable domain, its missing parts supplied by reference TRBV14 and TRBJ2-2, is EAGVTQFPSHSVIEKGQTVTLRCDPISGHDNLYWYRRVMGKEIKFLLHFVKESKQDESGMPNNRFLAERTGGTYSTLKVQPAELEDSGVYFCASSQLAGAGELFFGEGSRLTVL.

This clonotype came up many times. The chain couples TRBV7-9 to TRBJ2-7; TRBD1 might be the D (5 bases). The CDR3 extends over 11 amino acids. In germline, CDR1 is SEHNR, CDR2 FQNEAQ (reference sequence). V was pared by 7 bases and J by 2 bases, with 6 bases between. CDR3 coding DNA: TGTGCCAGCACAGGGACCTACGAGCAGTACTTC. As protein: CASTGTYEQYF.